These T cell receptor beta chains were read from a single sample in a study of blood T cell repertoires in COVID-19. The table came from immunoSEQ multiplex PCR; TCRdb's copy has only in-frame clones and leaves some out. The sample shows a few hundred thousand clones, about 88% of them seen only once. What was sequenced was PBMCs or T cells enriched from blood (not recorded which). Every receptor here comes from a woman between 25 and 40 years old who had recovered from COVID-19. The CDR3 runs from the conserved cysteine through the conserved F or W. A D gene is named only where the DNA matches it firmly. Clone size is given for some rows only: seen once, a few or many times, or a class if the clone is expanded.

j_gene	len	v_gene	abundance	d_gene	CDR3aa	CDR3nt
TRBJ1-2	15	TRBV19	NA	TRBD1	CASTLAGQGNYGYTF	TGTGCCAGTACTCTAGCTGGACAGGGGAACTATGGCTACACCTTC
TRBJ2-5	14	TRBV6-2/TRBV6-3	NA	NA	CASSDPPRLETQYF	TGTGCCAGCAGTGACCCCCCTAGGCTGGAGACCCAGTACTTC
TRBJ2-7	15	TRBV23-1	NA	NA	CASSDRTVSLYEQYF	TGCGCCAGCAGTGACCGGACAGTATCTCTTTACGAGCAGTACTTC
TRBJ2-3	17	TRBV7-6	NA	NA	CASSLAPGAGVADTQYF	TGTGCCAGCAGCTTAGCCCCGGGGGCGGGGGTGGCAGATACGCAGTATTTT
TRBJ1-1	14	TRBV7-9	NA	NA	CASSSPGERTEAFF	TGTGCCAGCAGCTCCCCGGGGGAGAGGACTGAAGCTTTCTTT
TRBJ2-2	16	TRBV5-1	NA	TRBD1	CASTFSGGLNTGELFF	TGCGCCAGCACCTTCTCAGGGGGCCTGAACACCGGGGAGCTGTTTTTT
TRBJ2-2	15	TRBV2	NA	TRBD1	CASTLSGQGNGELFF	TGTGCCAGCACCCTTTCGGGACAGGGAAACGGGGAGCTGTTTTTT
TRBJ2-3	13	TRBV7-2	NA	NA	CASTQGGFDTQYF	TGTGCCAGCACCCAAGGGGGATTTGATACGCAGTATTTT
TRBJ2-1	17	TRBV27	NA	NA	CASIFWRAGPVYNEQFF	TGTGCCAGCATTTTCTGGAGGGCGGGGCCCGTCTACAATGAGCAGTTCTTC
TRBJ1-2	14	TRBV27	NA	TRBD1	CASNGAGTGDGYTF	TGTGCCAGCAACGGGGCCGGGACAGGGGATGGCTACACCTTC
TRBJ2-5	13	TRBV5-1	NA	NA	CATSPQGGETQYF	TGCGCCACCTCTCCCCAGGGGGGAGAGACCCAGTACTTC
TRBJ1-1	14	TRBV18	NA	NA	CASSPPAFRTEAFF	TGTGCCAGCTCACCACCTGCGTTTCGCACTGAAGCTTTCTTT
TRBJ1-1	13	TRBV12-3/TRBV12-4	few	NA	CASSLEANTEAFF	TGTGCCAGCAGTTTAGAAGCGAACACTGAAGCTTTCTTT
TRBJ1-5	18	TRBV19	NA	TRBD1	CASSSSLPGTGVSQPQHF	TGTGCCAGTAGTTCCTCCCTACCCGGGACAGGGGTGTCGCAGCCCCAGCATTTT
TRBJ2-1	14	TRBV27	NA	NA	CASSQTQGSNEQFF	TGTGCCAGCAGCCAAACACAGGGTTCGAATGAGCAGTTCTTC
TRBJ2-7	10	TRBV28	NA	NA	CASGLYEQYF	TGTGCCAGCGGGCTGTACGAGCAGTACTTC
TRBJ1-2	12	TRBV5-5	NA	NA	CASSYSGGGYTF	TGTGCCAGCAGCTATTCCGGAGGAGGCTACACCTTC
TRBJ2-3	17	TRBV18	NA	TRBD2	CASSPSLAGGNTDTQYF	TGTGCCAGCTCACCGAGCCTAGCGGGGGGGAACACAGATACGCAGTATTTT
TRBJ2-5	14	TRBV10-3	NA	TRBD1	CATLGTGVGETQYF	TGTGCCACCCTAGGGACAGGGGTTGGGGAGACCCAGTACTTC
TRBJ1-1	15	TRBV3-1/TRBV3-2	NA	NA	CASSQDYGAGTEAFF	TGTGCCAGCAGCCAAGATTACGGGGCGGGAACTGAAGCTTTCTTT
TRBJ2-2	15	TRBV7-2	NA	TRBD1	CASSIRGLDTGELFF	TGTGCCAGCAGCATCAGGGGGTTGGACACCGGGGAGCTGTTTTTT
TRBJ1-1	12	TRBV3-1/TRBV3-2	NA	NA	CASSRDYTEAFF	TGTGCCAGCAGCCGAGACTACACTGAAGCTTTCTTT
TRBJ1-5	13	TRBV30	NA	NA	CAWSPGLWQPQHF	TGTGCCTGGAGCCCAGGGTTGTGGCAGCCCCAGCATTTT
TRBJ1-4	14	TRBV5-1	NA	TRBD1	CASSQGGDLEKLFF	TGCGCCAGCAGCCAGGGGGGCGATCTTGAAAAACTGTTTTTT
TRBJ2-2	14	TRBV6-4	few	NA	CASSASADTGELFF	TGTGCCAGCAGTGCCTCCGCAGACACCGGGGAGCTGTTTTTT
TRBJ2-5	14	TRBV5-1	NA	NA	CASSLASAGETQYF	TGCGCCAGCAGCTTGGCGTCGGCAGGAGAGACCCAGTACTTC
TRBJ2-2	16	TRBV6-5	NA	NA	CASSHSGTPNTGELFF	TGTGCCAGCAGTCACTCCGGGACTCCGAACACCGGGGAGCTGTTTTTT
TRBJ1-6	14	TRBV27	NA	NA	CASSPVRSNSPLHF	TGTGCCAGCTCCCCGGTTCGATCAAATTCACCCCTCCACTTT
TRBJ1-3	15	TRBV28	NA	NA	CASSLSLRAGNTIYF	TGTGCCAGCAGTTTATCATTACGGGCTGGAAACACCATATATTTT
TRBJ2-1	12	TRBV7-3	NA	TRBD1	CASSSTGGVQFF	TGTGCCAGCAGCTCGACAGGGGGCGTGCAGTTCTTC
TRBJ2-2	18	TRBV3-1/TRBV3-2	NA	TRBD2	CASSQGLAGGRNTGELFF	TGTGCCAGCAGCCAAGGACTAGCGGGAGGCCGGAACACCGGGGAGCTGTTTTTT
TRBJ2-5	13	TRBV4-2	NA	NA	CASSQVTEETQYF	TGTGCCAGCAGCCAAGTCACGGAAGAGACCCAGTACTTC
TRBJ1-1	14	TRBV30	NA	NA	CAWSKDSQNTEAFF	TGTGCCTGGAGTAAAGACAGTCAGAACACTGAAGCTTTCTTT
TRBJ2-1	16	TRBV7-2	NA	TRBD1	CASSLGGQGLYNEQFF	TGTGCCAGCAGCTTAGGCGGACAGGGACTTTACAATGAGCAGTTCTTC
TRBJ2-1	14	TRBV4-1	NA	TRBD1	CASSHGTGYSEQFF	TGCGCCAGCAGCCACGGGACAGGGTATAGTGAGCAGTTCTTC